These T cell receptor beta chains were read from a single sample in a study of identical twins. Using its own MiXCR run on the 5' RACE reads, TCRdb lists one record per CDR3 protein. The sample includes about 520,000 distinct CDR3 sequences, approximately 22% seen only once; the top ten take about 0.93%. This sample also appeared in a second study, on T cells expressing NK-cell markers.

The material sequenced was CD4+ T cells sorted from blood. Source of these receptors: a woman between 18 and 29 years old in good health. Both conserved end residues are trimmed from each CDR3. Each record gives: J gene, V gene, CDR3 length, CDR3 protein.

J gene: TRBJ2-1
V gene: TRBV20-1
CDR3 length: 12
CDR3 protein: SASIRAGHNEQF

J gene: TRBJ2-2
V gene: TRBV6-5
CDR3 length: 11
CDR3 protein: ASSYPGTGELF

J gene: TRBJ1-4
V gene: TRBV20-1
CDR3 length: 11
CDR3 protein: SASRSGSEKLF

J gene: TRBJ2-7
V gene: TRBV4-2
CDR3 length: 18
CDR3 protein: ASSQDFNHRDSGSIYEQY

J gene: TRBJ2-4
V gene: TRBV7-8
CDR3 length: 14
CDR3 protein: ASSLRDRGRGNIQY

J gene: TRBJ2-2
V gene: TRBV20-1
CDR3 length: 13
CDR3 protein: SARVGAANTGELF

J gene: TRBJ1-1
V gene: TRBV20-1
CDR3 length: 9
CDR3 protein: SASPNTEAF

J gene: TRBJ2-1
V gene: TRBV5-5
CDR3 length: 14
CDR3 protein: ASSPAQDSHYNEQF

J gene: TRBJ2-4
V gene: TRBV2
CDR3 length: 15
CDR3 protein: ASSGPGTGLAKNIQY

J gene: TRBJ2-2
V gene: TRBV5-6
CDR3 length: 17
CDR3 protein: ASSIPSAGVFTNTGELF

J gene: TRBJ2-1
V gene: TRBV20-1
CDR3 length: 12
CDR3 protein: SARYKSGVNEQF

J gene: TRBJ2-2
V gene: TRBV10-3
CDR3 length: 13
CDR3 protein: AISYPGGQTGELF

J gene: TRBJ2-6
V gene: TRBV20-1
CDR3 length: 10
CDR3 protein: SARTGANVLT

J gene: TRBJ2-2
V gene: TRBV6-1
CDR3 length: 14
CDR3 protein: ASSGARLSNTGELF

J gene: TRBJ2-4
V gene: TRBV7-8
CDR3 length: 11
CDR3 protein: ASSLVYQNIQY

J gene: TRBJ1-1
V gene: TRBV20-1
CDR3 length: 11
CDR3 protein: SAIRGTDTEAF

J gene: TRBJ2-1
V gene: TRBV20-1
CDR3 length: 11
CDR3 protein: SAFSPGGDEQF

J gene: TRBJ2-1
V gene: TRBV7-2
CDR3 length: 12
CDR3 protein: ASSSSGGANEQF